The 28 T cell receptor beta chains in this list originate from one sample, sequenced in a study of T-cell memory formation after mild COVID-19. MiXCR, applied by TCRdb to the 5' RACE reads, yields one record per CDR3 protein. This table holds roughly 340,000 distinct CDR3 sequences, 20% to 25% found once. The sequenced material came from PBMCs or a T cell subset sorted from them (not recorded which). Every receptor here comes from a young man who had mild COVID-19 (a few samples of this study predate the infection). Cell type and time point are not known.

This chain connects TRBV7-7 to TRBJ2-5; 12 bases are shared with TRBD2. J was trimmed by 5 bases and V by 5 bases; bases with no gene match: 6. Germline V gene sequence: CDR1 SSHAT, CDR2 FNYEAQ (reference sequence). The CDR3 consists of 15 residues. The CDR3 sequence is CASSRWTSGMETQYF. Here the CDR3 DNA reads TGTGCCAGCAGCCGGTGGACTAGCGGGATGGAGACCCAGTACTTC.

This chain links TRBV20-1 with TRBJ1-6, with a possible D match to TRBD1 (5 bases). The CDR3 sequence is 16 residues long. In germline, CDR1 is DFQATT, CDR2 SNEGSKA (reference sequence). The V and J ends lost 4 bases and 3 bases respectively, with 16 bases between them. CDR3 coding DNA: TGCAGTGCTAATCTGGGGGGGACTAGCTATAATTCACCCCTCCACTTT. It translates to CSANLGGTSYNSPLHF.

J is TRBJ2-4 and V is TRBV27, with D possibly being TRBD2 (7 bases). Trimming pared 2 bases from V and 8 bases from J, leaving 13 bases between. There are 14 residues in the CDR3. Germline CDR1 is MNHEY and CDR2 is SMNVEV (reference sequence). The CDR3 loop is CASSLKKGGDIQYF. CDR3 nucleotides: TGTGCCAGCAGTTTAAAAAAGGGGGGGGACATTCAGTACTTC.

This clonotype has a handful of counts. The chain recombines TRBV7-9 with TRBJ1-2, with D possibly being TRBD1 (6 bases). CDR3 size: 12 residues. V gave up 2 bases and J gave up 8 bases, with 9 bases separating them. The germline V gene has CDR1 SEHNR and CDR2 FQNEAQ (reference sequence). This CDR3 reads CASSLYREGYTF. CDR3 in DNA: TGTGCCAGCAGCTTATACAGGGAAGGCTACACCTTC.

V is TRBV10-2 and J is TRBJ2-7; tentatively, D is TRBD1 or TRBD2 (5 bases each). The CDR3 covers 13 residues. Germline lookup yields CDR1 WSHSY and CDR2 SAAADI. V dropped 6 bases and J dropped 2 bases, with 11 bases sitting between them. The chain's CDR3 is CASSQGRPYEQYF. Here the CDR3 DNA reads TGCGCCAGCAGCCAGGGACGGCCCTACGAGCAGTACTTC.

The rearrangement uses TRBV6-2 or TRBV6-3 and TRBJ2-2; D is unclear. V was cut by 6 bases and J by 0 bases, with 8 bases left in between. Germline-derived CDR1 and CDR2 are MNHEY and SVGEGT. This CDR3 is 14 amino acids long. CDR3 in amino acids: CASSWDANTGELFF. CDR3 DNA: TGTGCCAGCAGCTGGGATGCGAACACCGGGGAGCTGTTTTTT.

V is TRBV9 and J is TRBJ2-7, with TRBD1 matching 7 bases. With V trimmed by 0 bases and J by 0 bases, 3 bases remained unmatched. Germline lookup yields CDR1 SGDLS and CDR2 YYNGEE. The CDR3 has 15 amino acids. The chain's CDR3 is CASSVGGTASYEQYF. The DNA of the CDR3 is TGTGCCAGCAGCGTAGGAGGGACAGCCTCCTACGAGCAGTACTTC.

The table lists this clonotype with a few counts. This chain links TRBV28 with TRBJ1-2; D possibly corresponds to TRBD1 (6 bases). CDR3 size: 12 residues. The V and J ends lost 9 bases and 8 bases respectively, with 16 bases between them. Germline CDR1 reads MDHEN; CDR2 reads SYDVKM. In DNA, the CDR3 is TGTGCCAGTAGAGACAGGCCTGCCGGCTACACCTTC. Translating it yields CASRDRPAGYTF.

This clonotype was picked up a small number of times. The chain employs TRBV2 and TRBJ1-1; D perhaps matches TRBD1 (5 bases). The CDR3 spans 15 residues. Germline V gene sequence: CDR1 SNHLY, CDR2 FYNNEI. The germline V and J ends were trimmed by 10 bases and 0 bases, with 18 bases remaining between them. CDR3 coding DNA: TGTGCCACCCAGCTGGGCAGGGTCATGAACACTGAAGCTTTCTTT. Amino acid sequence: CATQLGRVMNTEAFF. Looking up the rest from reference TRBV2 and TRBJ1-1 gives the full variable domain: EPEVTQTPSHQVTQMGQEVILRCVPISNHLYFYWYRQILGQKVEFLVSFYNNEISEKSEIFDDQFSVERPDGSNFTLKIRSTKLEDSAMYFCATQLGRVMNTEAFFGQGTRLTVV.

This clonotype came up many times. The CDR3 bases are TGCGCCAGCAGCCTGACTAGCGGGGGCGCAGATACGCAGTATTTT. Encoded protein: CASSLTSGGADTQYF. V is TRBV4-1 and J is TRBJ2-3; 12 bases map to TRBD2. This CDR3 is 15 amino acids long. Germline assignment: CDR1 MGHRA and CDR2 YSYEKL. The ends lost 4 bases at V and 4 bases at J; junction bases unmatched: 3.

The rearrangement links TRBV7-2 to TRBJ1-5; unclear D gene. Trimming removed 2 bases from V and 9 bases from J, with 8 bases in between. Germline values: CDR1 SGHTA, CDR2 FQGNSA. CDR3 length equals 12 residues. The CDR3 DNA sequence: TGTGCCAGCAGCTTAAACATGTCGCCCCAGCATTTT. Its protein is CASSLNMSPQHF. Variable domain in full (rest from reference TRBV7-2 and TRBJ1-5): GAGVSQSPSNKVTEKGKDVELRCDPISGHTALYWYRQSLGQGLEFLIYFQGNSAPDKSGLPSDRFSAERTGGSVSTLTIQRTQQEDSAVYLCASSLNMSPQHFGDGTRLSIL.

This clonotype was seen a few times. V gene TRBV12-3 or TRBV12-4 combines with J gene TRBJ1-6; 8 nucleotides match TRBD1. CDR3 length equals 18 residues. V shed 0 bases, J shed 4 bases, and the junction held 8 bases outside the gene matches. Here the CDR3 reads CASSLARGRGPYNSPLHF. The CDR3 region has the DNA TGTGCCAGCAGTTTAGCGCGGGGCAGGGGGCCGTATAATTCACCCCTCCACTTT.

V and J are TRBV30 and TRBJ1-4; D is ambiguous. This CDR3 spans 11 amino acids. Germline V gene lookup returns CDR1 GTSNPN and CDR2 SVGIG (reference sequence). The germline V and J ends were trimmed by 0 bases and 7 bases, with 3 bases remaining between them. DNA for the CDR3: TGTGCCTGGAGTGTGGGTGAAAAACTGTTTTTT. Translated: CAWSVGEKLFF.

This clonotype was observed a few times. The rearrangement links TRBV5-6 to TRBJ2-7; maybe TRBD1 (6 bases). V dropped 6 bases and J dropped 2 bases, with 24 bases sitting between them. From germline, CDR1 is SGHDT and CDR2 YYEEEE. The CDR3 is made up of 17 amino acids. As DNA, the CDR3 is TGTGCCAGCACGGACAGAAACCGGGACGAATCCCCCTACGAGCAGTACTTC. Its translation is CASTDRNRDESPYEQYF.

The chain couples TRBV19 to TRBJ2-3, with D unclear. V was trimmed by 3 bases and J by 6 bases, leaving 13 bases between them. CDR3 length: 14 amino acids. Looked up from germline, CDR1 is LNHDA and CDR2 is SQIVND (reference sequence). The CDR3 loop is CASSIETIYDTQYF. Written as DNA, the CDR3 is TGTGCCAGTAGTATCGAGACCATTTACGATACGCAGTATTTT.

This chain joins TRBV15 and TRBJ2-6; D not resolved. The germline gives CDR1 LNHNV, CDR2 YYDKDF (reference sequence). CDR3 length: 14 amino acids. The V and J ends lost 8 bases and 2 bases respectively, with 10 bases between them. The CDR3 loop is CATGIRAGANVLTF. The CDR3 DNA reads TGTGCCACCGGGATTAGGGCTGGGGCCAACGTCCTGACTTTC.

In its sample, this clonotype was seen a few times. The genes are TRBV9 and TRBJ1-1; no clear D. The germline V gene encodes CDR1 SGDLS and CDR2 YYNGEE. The V gene lost 3 bases and the J gene lost 1 base, with 13 bases spanning the gap. This CDR3 has 15 residues. The CDR3 DNA sequence: TGTGCCAGCAGCGGCAGAGCAGGCTCGAACACTGAAGCTTTCTTT. Encoded protein: CASSGRAGSNTEAFF.

In its sample, this clonotype was seen a few times. The J gene is TRBJ1-6, the V gene TRBV12-3 or TRBV12-4, with D tentatively TRBD1 (5 bases). The V end lost 2 bases, the J end lost 10 bases, and 12 bases lay between the germline ends. The CDR3 length is 14 residues. Here the CDR3 DNA reads TGTGCCAGCAGTTTACGCCAGGGAGCCTCACCCCTCCACTTT. Protein sequence: CASSLRQGASPLHF.

This clonotype was picked up many times. V usage is TRBV20-1 and J usage is TRBJ2-1, with D possibly being TRBD2 (7 bases). The CDR3 is 14 amino acids. From germline, CDR1 is DFQATT and CDR2 SNEGSKA (reference sequence). Trimming cost V 8 bases and J 9 bases, with 23 bases left between them. The CDR3 bases are TGCAGTATGATTAGCGTGGGGGGGGCAGGTGAGCAGTTCTTC. The encoded protein is CSMISVGGAGEQFF.

The chain links TRBV4-3 to TRBJ1-1; no definite D call. Germline assignment: CDR1 LGHNA and CDR2 YSLEER. V was cut by 4 bases and J by 10 bases, with 16 bases left in between. The CDR3 covers 13 residues. The CDR3 loop reads CASSPNEQMGAFF. As DNA, the CDR3 is TGCGCCAGCAGCCCGAATGAACAGATGGGAGCTTTCTTT.

The chain combines TRBV7-2 with TRBJ2-5, with TRBD2 matching 11 bases. V lost 2 bases to trimming and J lost 5 bases; unmatched junction nucleotides: 4. Looked up from germline, CDR1 is SGHTA and CDR2 is FQGNSA. The CDR3 runs to 15 residues. The CDR3 DNA reads TGTGCCAGCAGCTTATGGGTAGCGGGGGGGGAGACCCAGTACTTC. It encodes CASSLWVAGGETQYF.

This chain joins TRBV7-8 and TRBJ1-6, with 11 nucleotides matching TRBD1. The germline V gene encodes CDR1 SGHVS and CDR2 FQNEAQ. Trimming removed 3 bases from V and 8 bases from J; junction bases left unmatched: 3. The CDR3 has 15 amino acids. The CDR3 bases are TGTGCCAGCAGCTTCAGGGACAGGGGGGATTCACCCCTCCACTTT. This encodes CASSFRDRGDSPLHF.

This clonotype was counted a few times. This sequence joins TRBV23-1 and TRBJ2-5; TRBD2 might be the D (5 bases). TRBV23-1 is treated as an ORF (open reading frame) with a function not yet certain. The CDR3 runs to 17 residues. Trimming removed 4 bases at V and 2 bases at J, with 20 bases between. CDR3 DNA: TGCGCCAGCAGTCCTGAACGAACGGAGGCCCAACAAGAGACCCAGTACTTC. It yields the protein CASSPERTEAQQETQYF.

The sample holds a few counts of this clonotype. The chain joins TRBV5-1 to TRBJ2-4; 9 bases align to TRBD1. Germline V CDR1 and CDR2: SGHRS, YFSETQ. The junction had 20 bases not matched to a gene; V was cut back by 4 bases and J by 15 bases. The CDR3 spans 16 residues. The DNA of the CDR3 is TGCGCCAGCAGCCTGACACCTGGGACAGGGCCCAGGATATGGTACTTC. Encoded protein: CASSLTPGTGPRIWYF.

The rearrangement links TRBV19 to TRBJ2-2; 8 bases are shared with TRBD1. With 3 bases clipped from V and 6 bases from J, the junction kept 6 bases outside the gene matches. The CDR3 loop spans 15 amino acids. The germline V gene has CDR1 LNHDA and CDR2 SQIVND (reference sequence). The DNA for the CDR3 is TGTGCCAGTAGTATTCAGGGGGCGATACCCGGGGAGCTGTTTTTT. Its translation is CASSIQGAIPGELFF.

This clonotype was detected a few times. The gene calls are TRBV15 and TRBJ2-2, with D possibly being TRBD1 (5 bases). Per the germline V gene, CDR1 is LNHNV and CDR2 is YYDKDF (reference sequence). The CDR3 sequence is 17 residues long. Trimming cost V 0 bases and J 6 bases, with 17 bases left between them. In DNA form, the CDR3 reads TGTGCCACCAGCAGAGATAGGCGCCTCAGGGTGGCCGGGGAGCTGTTTTTT. Protein sequence: CATSRDRRLRVAGELFF.

This clonotype appeared a few times. V is TRBV7-9 and J is TRBJ1-4; TRBD1 might be the D (5 bases). Between the trimmed V and J ends, which lost 2 bases and 11 bases, there was a span of 12 bases. The germline V gene has CDR1 SEHNR and CDR2 FQNEAQ (reference sequence). The CDR3 contains 13 residues. The CDR3 reads CASSLSDAGKLFF. The CDR3 coding sequence is TGTGCCAGCAGCTTATCGGACGCAGGGAAACTGTTTTTT.

Many counts were recorded for this clonotype. This chain uses TRBV5-1 with TRBJ1-1, with TRBD1 as a possible D gene (6 bases). This CDR3 has 13 residues. V was pared by 3 bases and J by 4 bases, with 10 bases between. Germline CDR1 and CDR2: SGHRS and YFSETQ. Here the CDR3 DNA reads TGCGCCAGCAGCTCGCAGGGGACCACTGAAGCTTTCTTT. This sequence encodes CASSSQGTTEAFF.